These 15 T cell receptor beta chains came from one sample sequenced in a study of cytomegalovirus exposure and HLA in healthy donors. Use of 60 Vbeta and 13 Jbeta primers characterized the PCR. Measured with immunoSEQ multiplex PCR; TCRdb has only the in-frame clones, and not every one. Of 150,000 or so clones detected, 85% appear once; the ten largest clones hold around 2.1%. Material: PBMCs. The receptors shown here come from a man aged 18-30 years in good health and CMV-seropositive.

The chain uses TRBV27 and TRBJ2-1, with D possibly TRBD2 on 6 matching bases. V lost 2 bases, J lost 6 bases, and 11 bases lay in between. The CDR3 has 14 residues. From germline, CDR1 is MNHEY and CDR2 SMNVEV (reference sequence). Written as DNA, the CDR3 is TGTGCCAGCAGTTTAAGTCTAGCGAGCAATGAGCAGTTCTTC. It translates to CASSLSLASNEQFF.

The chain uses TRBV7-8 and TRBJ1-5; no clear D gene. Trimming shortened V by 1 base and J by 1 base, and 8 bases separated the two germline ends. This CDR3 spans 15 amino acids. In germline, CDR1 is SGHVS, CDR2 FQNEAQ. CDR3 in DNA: TGTGCCAGCAGCTTAGACGGACTCAGCAATCAGCCCCAGCATTTT. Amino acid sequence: CASSLDGLSNQPQHF. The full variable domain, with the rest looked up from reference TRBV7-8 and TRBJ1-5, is GAGVSQSPRYKVAKRGQDVALRCDPISGHVSLFWYQQALGQGPEFLTYFQNEAQLDKSGLPSDRFFAERPEGSVSTLKIQRTQQEDSAVYLCASSLDGLSNQPQHFGDGTRLSIL.

Written as DNA, the CDR3 is TGTGCCAGCACCCCTCGGGTAGGGGACGAGCAGTACTTC. It translates to CASTPRVGDEQYF. J is TRBJ2-7 and V is TRBV7-9; tentative D call: TRBD1 (5 bases). The CDR3 length is 13 residues. V was cut by 7 bases and J by 5 bases, with 15 bases left in between. Germline CDR1 and CDR2: SEHNR and FQNEAQ (reference sequence).

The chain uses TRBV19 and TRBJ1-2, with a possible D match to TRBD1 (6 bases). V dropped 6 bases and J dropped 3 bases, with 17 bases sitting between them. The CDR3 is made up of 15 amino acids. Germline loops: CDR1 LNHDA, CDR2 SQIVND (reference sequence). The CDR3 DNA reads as TGTGCCAGTAGCCGCTCCGGGACACCTGACTATGGCTACACCTTC. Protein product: CASSRSGTPDYGYTF.

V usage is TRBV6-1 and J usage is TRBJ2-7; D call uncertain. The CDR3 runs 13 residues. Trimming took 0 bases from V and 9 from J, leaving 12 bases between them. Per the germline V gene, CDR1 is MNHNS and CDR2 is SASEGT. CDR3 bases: TGTGCCAGCAGTGAAGCCCCGAGAGATAGGCAGTACTTC. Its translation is CASSEAPRDRQYF.

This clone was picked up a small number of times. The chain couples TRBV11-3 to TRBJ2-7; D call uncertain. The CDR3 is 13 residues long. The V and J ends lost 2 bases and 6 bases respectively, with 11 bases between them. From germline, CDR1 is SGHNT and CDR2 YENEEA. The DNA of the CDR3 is TGTGCCAGCAGCTTATACCTAGACGGCGAGCAGTACTTC. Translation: CASSLYLDGEQYF.

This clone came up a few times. CDR3 DNA sequence: TGTGCCAGCAGCGTAGCAGGCTCTGGGGCCAACGTCCTGACTTTC. It encodes CASSVAGSGANVLTF. V usage is TRBV9 and J usage is TRBJ2-6; D is undetermined. The germline gives CDR1 SGDLS, CDR2 YYNGEE. This CDR3 contains 15 residues. V lost 0 bases and J 0 bases, leaving 4 bases between the germline ends.

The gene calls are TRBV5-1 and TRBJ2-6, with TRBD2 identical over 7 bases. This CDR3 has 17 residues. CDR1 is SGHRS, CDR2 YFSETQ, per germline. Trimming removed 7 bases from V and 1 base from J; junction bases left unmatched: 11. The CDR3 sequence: CASSVGGALSGANVLTF. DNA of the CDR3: TGCGCCAGCTCTGTGGGAGGGGCGTTGTCTGGGGCCAACGTCCTGACTTTC.

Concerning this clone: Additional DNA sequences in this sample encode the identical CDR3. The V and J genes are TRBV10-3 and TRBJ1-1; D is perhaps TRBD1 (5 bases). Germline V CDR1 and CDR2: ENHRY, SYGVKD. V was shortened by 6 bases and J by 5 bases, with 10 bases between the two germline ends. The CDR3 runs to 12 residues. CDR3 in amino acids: CAISPGGTEAFF. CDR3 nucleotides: TGTGCCATCAGCCCCGGGGGTACTGAAGCTTTCTTT.

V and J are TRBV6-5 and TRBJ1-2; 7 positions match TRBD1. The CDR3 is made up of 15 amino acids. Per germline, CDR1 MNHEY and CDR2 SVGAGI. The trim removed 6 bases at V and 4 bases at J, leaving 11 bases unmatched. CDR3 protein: CASRPDRVPSYGYTF. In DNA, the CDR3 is TGTGCCAGCAGACCCGACAGGGTCCCCTCCTATGGCTACACCTTC.

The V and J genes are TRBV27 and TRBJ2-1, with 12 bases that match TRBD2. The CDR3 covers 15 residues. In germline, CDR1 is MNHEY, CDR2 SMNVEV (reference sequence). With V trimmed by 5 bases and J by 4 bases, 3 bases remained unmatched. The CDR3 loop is CASSRTSGMYNEQFF. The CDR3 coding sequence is TGTGCCAGCAGTCGGACTAGCGGGATGTACAATGAGCAGTTCTTC.

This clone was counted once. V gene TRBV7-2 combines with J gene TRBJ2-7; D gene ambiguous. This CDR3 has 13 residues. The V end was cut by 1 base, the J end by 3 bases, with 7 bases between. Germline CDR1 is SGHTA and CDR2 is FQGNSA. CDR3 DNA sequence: TGTGCCAGCAGCTTAGGGCAAAACTACGAGCAGTACTTC. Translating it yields CASSLGQNYEQYF.

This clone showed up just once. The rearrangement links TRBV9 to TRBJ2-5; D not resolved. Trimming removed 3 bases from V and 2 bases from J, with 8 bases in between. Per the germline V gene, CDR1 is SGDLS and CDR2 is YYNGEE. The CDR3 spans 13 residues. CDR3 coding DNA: TGTGCCAGCAGCGCTTCTACTCAAGAGACCCAGTACTTC. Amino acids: CASSASTQETQYF. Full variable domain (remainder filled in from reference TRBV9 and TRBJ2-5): DSGVTQTPKHLITATGQRVTLRCSPRSGDLSVYWYQQSLDQGLQFLIQYYNGEERAKGNILERFSAQQFPDLHSELNLSSLELGDSALYFCASSASTQETQYFGPGTRLLVL.

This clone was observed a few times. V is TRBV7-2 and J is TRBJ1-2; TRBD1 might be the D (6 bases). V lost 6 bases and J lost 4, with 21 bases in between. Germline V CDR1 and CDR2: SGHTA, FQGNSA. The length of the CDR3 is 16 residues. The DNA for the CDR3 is TGTGCCAGCAGGCCGGACCCAGGGGCGCGTGGCTATGGCTACACCTTC. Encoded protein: CASRPDPGARGYGYTF. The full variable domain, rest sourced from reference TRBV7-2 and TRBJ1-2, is GAGVSQSPSNKVTEKGKDVELRCDPISGHTALYWYRQSLGQGLEFLIYFQGNSAPDKSGLPSDRFSAERTGGSVSTLTIQRTQQEDSAVYLCASRPDPGARGYGYTFGSGTRLTVV.

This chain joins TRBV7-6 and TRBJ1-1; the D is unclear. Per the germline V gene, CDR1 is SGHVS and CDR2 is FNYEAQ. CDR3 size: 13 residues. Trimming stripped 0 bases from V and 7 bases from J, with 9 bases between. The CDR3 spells CASSLAVFGEAFF. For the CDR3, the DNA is TGTGCCAGCAGCTTAGCGGTTTTCGGTGAAGCTTTCTTT.